Presented here are 17 T cell receptor beta chains from one specimen sequenced in a study of blood T cell repertoires in COVID-19. Clones were read by immunoSEQ multiplex PCR, and TCRdb kept only the in-frame ones, dropping some. The sample shows about 63,000 clones, 75% to 80% of them seen only once. The sequenced sample consisted of peripheral blood. The receptor set was obtained from a woman of 80 years or more with acute or convalescent COVID-19.

J is TRBJ1-2 and V is TRBV12-3 or TRBV12-4; D uncertain. The V gene lost 3 bases and the J gene lost 6 bases, with 8 bases spanning the gap. The CDR3 sequence is 12 residues long. CDR3 coding DNA: TGTGCCAGCAGTTTTCTGGCAAATGGCTACACCTTC. Translation: CASSFLANGYTF.

V gene TRBV7-2 combines with J gene TRBJ2-2, with TRBD1 identical over 7 bases. Germline lookup yields CDR1 SGHTA and CDR2 FQGNSA. With V trimmed by 3 bases and J by 7 bases, 8 bases remained unmatched. The CDR3 has 15 amino acids. Here the CDR3 reads CASSLGQYKNGELFF. CDR3 DNA sequence: TGTGCCAGCAGCTTGGGACAGTATAAAAACGGGGAGCTGTTTTTT.

The CDR3 DNA follows: TGTGCCAGCAACTACGGGGGAGGCAATCAGCCCCAGCATTTT. It specifies CASNYGGGNQPQHF. This chain links TRBV28 with TRBJ1-5, with a tentative D call TRBD1 (5 bases). Germline CDR1 MDHEN, CDR2 SYDVKM. CDR3 length: 14 residues. Trimming removed 7 bases from V and 2 bases from J, with 12 bases in between.

This chain uses TRBV19 with TRBJ1-4, with 7 positions matching TRBD1. The CDR3 totals 14 residues. The germline V gene has CDR1 LNHDA and CDR2 SQIVND (reference sequence). Germline trimming cut 10 bases from V and 4 bases from J; bases unmatched to any gene: 9. In DNA, the CDR3 is TGTGCCACCTCAGGGGGACAAGATAATGAAAAACTGTTTTTT. Translating it yields CATSGGQDNEKLFF.

The gene calls are TRBV15 and TRBJ1-4; no firm D call. Germline V gives CDR1 LNHNV, CDR2 YYDKDF (reference sequence). The CDR3 is 15 residues long. With 3 bases removed from V and 0 bases from J, the gap between germline ends came to 8 bases. CDR3 protein: CATSRSLATNEKLFF. The CDR3, as DNA: TGTGCCACCAGCAGGTCGTTAGCAACTAATGAAAAACTGTTTTTT.

This chain connects TRBV6-2 or TRBV6-3 to TRBJ1-5, with TRBD1 as a possible D gene (6 bases). CDR3 size: 15 residues. Germline lookup yields CDR1 MNHEY and CDR2 SVGEGT. Trimming removed 4 bases from V and 0 bases from J, with 10 bases in between. In nucleotides, the CDR3 is TGTGCCAGCAGTTCGACAGGCATTAGCAATCAGCCCCAGCATTTT. Translated, it gives CASSSTGISNQPQHF.

The V call is TRBV20-1, the J call TRBJ2-4; D is perhaps TRBD1 (5 bases). V was trimmed by 3 bases and J by 0 bases, leaving 9 bases between them. The germline V gene encodes CDR1 DFQATT and CDR2 SNEGSKA (reference sequence). This CDR3 has 14 residues. CDR3 nucleotide sequence: TGCAGTGCTAGTAGGGGCCTAGCCAAAAACATTCAGTACTTC. This translates into CSASRGLAKNIQYF.

V gene TRBV11-2 combines with J gene TRBJ2-3; D is uncertain. This CDR3 contains 14 residues. Germline values: CDR1 SGHAT, CDR2 FQNNGV. The V end lost 5 bases, the J end lost 1 base, and 10 bases lay between the germline ends. DNA of the CDR3: TGTGCCAGCAGCCGAACATCCGGCACAGATACGCAGTATTTT. It encodes CASSRTSGTDTQYF.

This clone was observed a few times. The chain employs TRBV9 and TRBJ2-1; 7 bases agree with TRBD2. The germline CDR1 and CDR2 sequences are SGDLS and YYNGEE. CDR3 length: 15 amino acids. Germline trimming cut 4 bases from V and 7 bases from J; bases unmatched to any gene: 11. DNA for the CDR3: TGTGCCAGCAGCCTCCGGGACTACCCAGGGAATGAGCAGTTCTTC. It is translated as CASSLRDYPGNEQFF. Using reference TRBV9 and TRBJ2-1 for the parts outside the CDR3, the full variable domain is DSGVTQTPKHLITATGQRVTLRCSPRSGDLSVYWYQQSLDQGLQFLIQYYNGEERAKGNILERFSAQQFPDLHSELNLSSLELGDSALYFCASSLRDYPGNEQFFGPGTRLTVL.

J is TRBJ1-2 and V is TRBV19; no clear D gene. The V gene lost 7 bases and the J gene lost 2 bases, with 5 bases spanning the gap. CDR3 length equals 11 residues. Germline CDR1 reads LNHDA; CDR2 reads SQIVND (reference sequence). In DNA form, the CDR3 reads TGTGCCAGTATGCGGAACTATGGCTACACCTTC. It specifies CASMRNYGYTF. Supplemented by reference TRBV19 and TRBJ1-2, the full variable domain reads DGGITQSPKYLFRKEGQNVTLSCEQNLNHDAMYWYRQDPGQGLRLIYYSQIVNDFQKGDIAEGYSVSREKKESFPLTVTSAQKNPTAFYLCASMRNYGYTFGSGTRLTVV.

The CDR3 region is CASSQPTGGSYEQYF. CDR3 DNA: TGTGCCAGCAGCCAACCCACCGGCGGTTCCTACGAGCAGTACTTC. V is TRBV16 and J is TRBJ2-7; no clear D gene. Trimming left V 2 bases short and J 1 base short, with 12 bases between. The germline V gene encodes CDR1 KGHSY and CDR2 FQNENV. The CDR3 contains 15 residues.

The V gene is TRBV5-1, the J gene TRBJ2-3; no clear D gene. The ends were cut back, 0 bases at V and 1 base at J, with 3 bases in the middle. The CDR3 length is 13 residues. In germline, CDR1 is SGHRS, CDR2 YFSETQ. Written as DNA, the CDR3 is TGCGCCAGCAGCTTGGTCGGCACAGATACGCAGTATTTT. Its protein product is CASSLVGTDTQYF.

The V call is TRBV6-1, the J call TRBJ1-4, with 9 bases aligning to TRBD1. The CDR3 sequence is 14 residues long. V lost 3 bases and J lost 10; bases outside the gene matches: 6. Looked up from germline, CDR1 is MNHNS and CDR2 is SASEGT. The CDR3 region is CASSEGQGLGKLFF. Here the CDR3 DNA reads TGTGCCAGCAGTGAGGGACAGGGATTAGGAAAACTGTTTTTT.

The chain has TRBV6-5 and TRBJ1-1, with a weak D call TRBD1 (6 bases). Germline V gene sequence: CDR1 MNHEY, CDR2 SVGAGI. The CDR3 sequence is 12 residues long. Trimming cost V 4 bases and J 11 bases, with 14 bases left between them. The DNA of the CDR3 is TGTGCCAGCAGTTCGGTGGGGGCGTCGGCTTTCTTT. Protein product: CASSSVGASAFF.

The chain is built from TRBV9 and TRBJ1-6, with D perhaps matching TRBD1 (5 bases). Germline V CDR1 and CDR2: SGDLS, YYNGEE. V was trimmed by 0 bases and J by 0 bases, leaving 7 bases between them. The CDR3 consists of 16 residues. The CDR3 reads CASSVGQSSYNSPLHF. CDR3 bases: TGTGCCAGCAGCGTAGGACAGAGCTCCTATAATTCACCCCTCCACTTT.

CDR3 nucleotide sequence: TGTGCCAGCAGCCCCCACGGGTTTGGTCAGCCCCAGCATTTT. Amino acids: CASSPHGFGQPQHF. The rearrangement joins TRBV9 to TRBJ1-5; no clear D. The ends were cut back, 4 bases at V and 6 bases at J, with 14 bases in the middle. CDR1 is SGDLS, CDR2 YYNGEE, per germline. This CDR3 region has 14 residues.

The rearrangement joins TRBV11-2 to TRBJ1-5; 7 nucleotides line up with TRBD1. CDR1 SGHAT and CDR2 FQNNGV come from the germline V gene. Trimming at V came to 5 bases and at J to 6 bases, leaving 10 bases not matched to a gene. This CDR3 region has 15 residues. The DNA for the CDR3 is TGTGCCAGCAGCGCGGTAGGGGGCTCGGGTCAGCCCCAGCATTTT. Amino acid sequence: CASSAVGGSGQPQHF. Using reference TRBV11-2 and TRBJ1-5 for the parts outside the CDR3, the full variable domain is EAGVAQSPRYKIIEKRQSVAFWCNPISGHATLYWYQQILGQGPKLLIQFQNNGVVDDSQLPKDRFSAERLKGVDSTLKIQPAKLEDSAVYLCASSAVGGSGQPQHFGDGTRLSIL.